The 14 T cell receptor beta chains below come from one sample, sequenced in a study of T cells in Graves' hyperthyroidism and ophthalmopathy. The CDR3 regions of TCR beta were amplified from RNA transcripts. HTBI primers were used for first-round RT-PCR of the TCR CDR3. TCRdb analysed the multiplex PCR reads with MiXCR anew, one entry per CDR3 protein. The sample has 540,000 or so distinct CDR3 sequences; 46% are singletons. Sequenced material: peripheral blood or thyroid tissue (not recorded which). All receptors derive from an adult woman with Graves' disease, either hyperthyroidism or ophthalmopathy (not recorded which).

Of note for this clonotype: One end of the junction does not line up with germline, which may come from a read error. The gene calls are TRBV7-9 and TRBJ2-2, with D possibly being TRBD1 (6 bases). CDR3 length: 15 residues. Looked up from germline, CDR1 is SEHNR and CDR2 is FQNEAQ (reference sequence). CDR3 loop: CASSPWTENTGELSW. As DNA, the CDR3 is TGTGCCAGCAGCCCCTGGACAGAGAACACCGGGGAGCTGTCTTGG.

A single count supports this clonotype. This chain connects TRBV11-2 to TRBJ2-1, with D maybe TRBD1 (6 bases). Germline values: CDR1 SGHAT, CDR2 FQNNGV. The CDR3 runs 14 residues. V was pared by 5 bases and J by 6 bases, with 14 bases between. The CDR3 protein is CASSRARGSNEQFF. Here the CDR3 DNA reads TGTGCCAGCAGCCGGGCTAGGGGGTCCAATGAGCAGTTCTTC.

This clonotype came up many times. This rearrangement joins TRBV20-1 to TRBJ2-5; perhaps TRBD2 as D (6 bases). The CDR3 runs 14 residues. Germline CDR1 DFQATT, CDR2 SNEGSKA (reference sequence). With 6 bases removed from V and 4 bases from J, the gap between germline ends came to 18 bases. The CDR3 nucleotides read TGCAGTGCAGGAAGGACTACGGGAGTAGAGACCCAGTACTTC. Protein product: CSAGRTTGVETQYF.

This clonotype has just a few counts. Being one base from a much bigger clone, this may be a read error. DNA for the CDR3: TGTGCCAGCAGCTCAATCCGAACCAGGGCGGTCTACGAGCAGTACTTC. Translation gives CASSSIRTRAVYEQYF. V gene TRBV11-2 combines with J gene TRBJ2-7, with D possibly TRBD1 on 5 matching bases. CDR1 and CDR2 (germline): SGHAT, FQNNGV. V lost 4 bases and J 3 bases, leaving 19 bases between the germline ends. The CDR3 has 16 residues.

There are many counts of this clonotype. The V call is TRBV5-8, the J call TRBJ1-3, with a possible D match to TRBD1 (5 bases). Trimming removed 1 base at V and 9 bases at J, with 17 bases between. Per the germline V gene, CDR1 is SGHTS and CDR2 is YDEGEE. This CDR3 comprises 15 residues. The CDR3 sequence is CASSLSGPSVSTIYF. CDR3 coding DNA: TGTGCCAGCAGCTTGTCGGGGCCGTCGGTGAGCACCATATATTTT.

The chain couples TRBV30 to TRBJ2-2, with D uncertain. The germline V gene has CDR1 GTSNPN and CDR2 SVGIG (reference sequence). V was trimmed by 0 bases and J by 5 bases, leaving 7 bases between them. The CDR3 consists of 13 residues. The DNA for the CDR3 is TGTGCCTGGAGTGTAAGTCTGACCGGGGAGCTGTTTTTT. Protein sequence: CAWSVSLTGELFF.

The chain combines TRBV10-3 with TRBJ1-2, with TRBD1 matching 8 bases. V was pared by 5 bases and J by 4 bases, with 3 bases of the junction left unmatched. There are 13 residues in the CDR3. From germline, CDR1 is ENHRY and CDR2 SYGVKD. The CDR3 DNA sequence: TGTGCCATCAGTCTTGGGACAGGCTATGGCTACACCTTC. This sequence encodes CAISLGTGYGYTF.

This clonotype has only a few counts. A read error may be the cause here, since a much bigger clone is one base away. The final CDR3 position lacks the conserved phenylalanine or tryptophan, pointing to a likely read error. The V gene is TRBV10-3, the J gene TRBJ1-1; 11 bases line up with TRBD1. Trimming at V came to 6 bases and at J to 7 bases, leaving 7 bases not matched to a gene. The CDR3 is made up of 14 amino acids. CDR1 and CDR2 from the germline V gene are ENHRY and SYGVKD. The CDR3 here is CAISAGTGGFEAFL. The CDR3 region has the DNA TGTGCCATCAGCGCCGGGACAGGGGGGTTTGAAGCTTTCCTT.

This chain uses TRBV25-1 with TRBJ2-7; 14 bases fit TRBD2. Germline CDR1 is MGHDK and CDR2 is SYGVNS. The CDR3 runs to 15 residues. CDR3 bases: TGTGCTGGAGGGACTAGCGGGAGTGAACGCTACGAGCAGTACTTC. Protein sequence: CAGGTSGSERYEQYF.

This chain uses TRBV10-3 with TRBJ2-5; 7 nucleotides line up with TRBD2. The CDR3 runs to 16 residues. Germline CDR1 and CDR2: ENHRY and SYGVKD. Germline trimming cut 0 bases from V and 2 bases from J; bases unmatched to any gene: 6. The CDR3 bases are TGTGCCATCAGTGAGTCGGGGCTAGCGGTACAAGAGACCCAGTACTTC. Protein sequence: CAISESGLAVQETQYF.

The chain is built from TRBV12-3 or TRBV12-4 and TRBJ1-1, with D unclear. Trimming stripped 6 bases from V and 7 bases from J, with 21 bases between. CDR3 length equals 15 residues. CDR3 amino acids: CASRGSGSIKGEAFF. CDR3 in DNA: TGTGCCAGCAGAGGATCGGGGTCGATAAAGGGTGAAGCTTTCTTT.

This clonotype was counted many times. The chain has TRBV29-1 and TRBJ2-5; D is perhaps TRBD1 or TRBD2 (5 bases each). Germline CDR1 reads SQVTM; CDR2 reads ANQGSEA. Trimming pared 4 bases from V and 5 bases from J, leaving 11 bases between. This CDR3 comprises 12 residues. CDR3 sequence reads: CSVAGTGETQYF. In DNA, the CDR3 is TGCAGCGTTGCAGGGACGGGGGAGACCCAGTACTTC.

This clonotype was found many times. This sequence joins TRBV5-1 and TRBJ2-7, with a weak D call TRBD2 (5 bases). Trimming stripped 0 bases from V and 5 bases from J, with 18 bases between. Germline lookup yields CDR1 SGHRS and CDR2 YFSETQ. The CDR3 sequence is 16 residues long. The CDR3 protein is CASSLGRPGNRDEQYF. The CDR3 DNA reads as TGCGCCAGCAGCTTGGGGCGGCCGGGAAATAGAGACGAGCAGTACTTC.

Note on this clonotype: A read error may account for a junction end that differs from germline. The rearrangement links TRBV7-8 to TRBJ2-5; TRBD2 matches 11 bases. This CDR3 is 16 amino acids long. From germline, CDR1 is SGHVS and CDR2 FQNEAQ. The CDR3 region is CAGRPTSGGGGKTQYF. The CDR3 DNA reads as TGTGCCGGCAGGCCCACTAGCGGGGGTGGGGGCAAGACCCAGTACTTC.